The present entry profiles one TCR beta chain with its context. Its antigen remains unidentified. Clones were sequenced by immunoSEQ multiplex PCR, and TCRdb holds only the in-frame ones, with some missing. The table has under 80,000 clones, roughly 86% seen once. V dropped 2 bases and J dropped 0 bases, with 8 bases sitting between them. Germline V gene data show CDR1 as MNHNY and CDR2 as SVGAGI (reference sequence). The CDR3 has 14 amino acids. The sample belongs to a study of OX40 agonist ivuxolimab in advanced cancers. Study observations and caveats: Clonal expansion was among the lowest in partial responders at 0.1-3.0 mg/kg, especially CD8+.

The chain carries TRBV6-6 and TRBJ2-7; the D gene could be TRBD1 or TRBD2 (5 bases each). The material was CD4+ or CD8+ T cells sorted from blood, obtained in a trial of the OX40 agonist ivuxolimab. The sequence was obtained from an adult with an advanced solid tumor such as melanoma, head and neck, liver or kidney cancer. The CDR3 protein is CASSYEGTSYEQYF. DNA of the CDR3: TGTGCCAGCAGTTACGAGGGGACCTCCTACGAGCAGTACTTC.